Below are 24 T cell receptor beta chains sequenced from a single sample in a study of T cell responses to AZD1222 COVID-19 vaccine. TCRdb's copy holds only in-frame clones and misses some; the assay was immunoSEQ multiplex PCR. The sample holds 160,000 or so clones; 75% to 90% are singletons and the top ten take approximately 4.2%. The sequenced sample was peripheral blood, obtained 28 days after the second dose of the MenACWY control vaccine. The receptors originated from an adult who received the MenACWY meningococcal vaccine as a control.

This sequence joins TRBV10-2 and TRBJ1-1; perhaps TRBD1 as D (5 bases). The CDR3 extends over 13 amino acids. V dropped 4 bases and J dropped 5 bases, with 11 bases sitting between them. The V gene's germline CDR1 is WSHSY and CDR2 SAAADI. This CDR3 is CASSAVGVTEAFF. The CDR3 nucleotides read TGCGCCAGCAGTGCCGTGGGGGTTACTGAAGCTTTCTTT.

J is TRBJ2-5 and V is TRBV6-5; the D is unclear. In germline, CDR1 is MNHEY, CDR2 SVGAGI. There are 15 residues in the CDR3. V shed 2 bases and J shed 2 bases, with 12 bases lying between them. This CDR3 reads CASSYNRRAQETQYF. For the CDR3, the DNA is TGTGCCAGCAGTTACAACCGTAGAGCGCAAGAGACCCAGTACTTC.

V gene TRBV30 combines with J gene TRBJ1-3; D not resolved. V gave up 8 bases and J gave up 7 bases, with 15 bases separating them. The CDR3 runs to 12 residues. CDR1 and CDR2 from the germline V gene are GTSNPN and SVGIG (reference sequence). The CDR3 sequence is CAVSALDNTIYF. As DNA, the CDR3 is TGTGCCGTAAGTGCTTTGGACAACACCATATATTTT.

Here the CDR3 reads CASSEIGTGNNSPLHF. CDR3 DNA: TGTGCCAGCAGTGAGATCGGGACGGGAAATAATTCACCCCTCCACTTT. The chain has TRBV6-1 and TRBJ1-6, with a weak D call TRBD1 (5 bases). CDR1 MNHNS and CDR2 SASEGT come from the germline V gene. The CDR3 is made up of 16 amino acids. V was cut by 3 bases and J by 5 bases, with 14 bases left in between.

This sequence joins TRBV30 and TRBJ1-5; D not resolved. CDR1 is GTSNPN, CDR2 SVGIG, per germline (reference sequence). The CDR3 runs to 13 residues. The V gene lost 0 bases and the J gene lost 10 bases, with 13 bases spanning the gap. This CDR3 is CAWSVNGIQPQHF. The CDR3 DNA reads TGTGCCTGGAGTGTAAATGGTATACAACCCCAGCATTTT.

The rearrangement joins TRBV20-1 to TRBJ1-3, with D possibly matching TRBD1 (6 bases). CDR3 length: 16 amino acids. V lost 3 bases and J 0 bases, leaving 15 bases between the germline ends. The germline CDR1 and CDR2 sequences are DFQATT and SNEGSKA (reference sequence). The CDR3 DNA sequence: TGCAGTGCTAGTAGAACAGGACAGAGCTCTGGAAACACCATATATTTT. Translating it yields CSASRTGQSSGNTIYF.

The chain uses TRBV2 and TRBJ1-1; 9 bases match TRBD1. This CDR3 has 14 residues. After removal of 1 base from V and 9 bases from J, the junction contained 6 bases not matched to a gene. The germline CDR1 and CDR2 sequences are SNHLY and FYNNEI. This CDR3 is CASSEVPGQGQAFF. For the CDR3, the DNA is TGTGCCAGCAGTGAAGTGCCGGGACAGGGACAAGCTTTCTTT.

The gene calls are TRBV19 and TRBJ1-2; a weak D match, TRBD1 (6 bases). Trimming shortened V by 6 bases and J by 8 bases, and 16 bases separated the two germline ends. The germline V gene has CDR1 LNHDA and CDR2 SQIVND (reference sequence). The CDR3 length is 13 residues. The CDR3 region is CASRHRQVRGYTF. The CDR3 DNA reads TGTGCCAGTAGGCACCGACAGGTCCGGGGCTACACCTTC. Variable domain in full (rest from reference TRBV19 and TRBJ1-2): DGGITQSPKYLFRKEGQNVTLSCEQNLNHDAMYWYRQDPGQGLRLIYYSQIVNDFQKGDIAEGYSVSREKKESFPLTVTSAQKNPTAFYLCASRHRQVRGYTFGSGTRLTVV.

The chain uses TRBV6-6 and TRBJ1-2, with TRBD1 matching 7 bases. Germline V gene data show CDR1 as MNHNY and CDR2 as SVGAGI (reference sequence). The CDR3 totals 16 residues. V shed 6 bases and J 4 bases; nucleotides not matched to a gene: 14. In DNA form, the CDR3 reads TGTGCCAGCAGAACGACAGCGGACAGGCCTACCTATGGCTACACCTTC. Its protein is CASRTTADRPTYGYTF.

The chain couples TRBV12-3 or TRBV12-4 to TRBJ1-1, with 8 bases fitting TRBD1. This CDR3 is built from 13 residues. With V trimmed by 10 bases and J by 3 bases, 7 bases remained unmatched. The CDR3 DNA is TGTGCCATACAGGGGGTTGCTTACACTGAAGCTTTCTTT. It is translated as CAIQGVAYTEAFF.

The chain has TRBV28 and TRBJ1-2; D not certain. The CDR3 extends over 11 amino acids. Between the trimmed V and J ends, which lost 8 bases and 6 bases, there was a span of 10 bases. Per germline, CDR1 MDHEN and CDR2 SYDVKM. CDR3 in amino acids: CASPGPNGYTF. CDR3 coding DNA: TGTGCCAGCCCAGGACCCAATGGCTACACCTTC.

The V and J genes are TRBV7-8 and TRBJ2-7; TRBD2 aligns across 7 bases. The CDR3 totals 13 residues. Germline lookup yields CDR1 SGHVS and CDR2 FQNEAQ. With V trimmed by 3 bases and J by 2 bases, 1 base remained unmatched. The CDR3 sequence: CASSFREAYEQYF. The CDR3 DNA follows: TGTGCCAGCAGCTTTCGGGAGGCCTACGAGCAGTACTTC. The variable domain in full, with the rest retrieved from reference TRBV7-8 and TRBJ2-7, is GAGVSQSPRYKVAKRGQDVALRCDPISGHVSLFWYQQALGQGPEFLTYFQNEAQLDKSGLPSDRFFAERPEGSVSTLKIQRTQQEDSAVYLCASSFREAYEQYFGPGTRLTVT.

In this sample, this clone turned up a few times. The chain recombines TRBV4-1 with TRBJ1-1, with D maybe TRBD1 (6 bases). Looked up from germline, CDR1 is MGHRA and CDR2 is YSYEKL. V shed 4 bases and J shed 11 bases, with 23 bases lying between them. There are 15 residues in the CDR3. The CDR3 spells CASSRSIQQGARAFF. Written as DNA, the CDR3 is TGCGCCAGCAGCCGGAGCATCCAACAGGGCGCCCGTGCTTTCTTT.

The rearrangement uses TRBV5-4 and TRBJ2-3; D might be TRBD1 (6 bases). Between the trimmed V and J ends, which lost 4 bases and 4 bases, there was a span of 22 bases. Germline V CDR1 and CDR2: SGHNT, YYREEE (reference sequence). The length of the CDR3 is 17 residues. CDR3 DNA: TGTGCCAGCAGCGAGGGCAAGGGGCAGGGGTGGGCAGATACGCAGTATTTT. Amino acids: CASSEGKGQGWADTQYF.

The genes are TRBV5-6 and TRBJ1-5; D gene uncertain. V lost 2 bases to trimming and J lost 0 bases, with 6 bases between them. There are 14 residues in the CDR3. The germline V gene has CDR1 SGHDT and CDR2 YYEEEE. The CDR3 reads CASSFLGSNQPQHF. The CDR3 DNA reads as TGTGCCAGCAGCTTCCTGGGTAGCAATCAGCCCCAGCATTTT.

The chain is built from TRBV7-9 and TRBJ2-7; 7 nucleotides match TRBD2. V was pared by 5 bases and J by 6 bases, with 16 bases of the junction left unmatched. This CDR3 spans 16 amino acids. The germline V gene has CDR1 SEHNR and CDR2 FQNEAQ (reference sequence). The CDR3, as DNA: TGTGCCAGCAGCCGTTACTTAGCGGGCGCGCCCTGCGAGCAGTACTTC. This gives the protein CASSRYLAGAPCEQYF.

CDR3 DNA sequence: TGTGCCAGCAGCCTGACTAGCGGGACCTCCTACGAGCAGTACTTC. Translating it yields CASSLTSGTSYEQYF. The chain links TRBV7-9 to TRBJ2-7, with TRBD2 identical over 11 bases. V lost 5 bases, J lost 0 bases, and 3 bases stayed unmatched. The CDR3 sequence is 15 residues long. CDR1 is SEHNR, CDR2 FQNEAQ, per germline (reference sequence).

The V call is TRBV18, the J call TRBJ1-2, with a tentative D call TRBD1 (5 bases). Trimming removed 3 bases at V and 3 bases at J, with 14 bases between. Germline V CDR1 and CDR2: KGHSH, LQKENI. This CDR3 contains 15 residues. CDR3 nucleotides: TGTGCCAGCTCACCTATCGTCCAGGGACACTATGGCTACACCTTC. The encoded protein is CASSPIVQGHYGYTF.

A single count supports this clone. This rearrangement joins TRBV6-5 to TRBJ2-7; tentatively, D is TRBD1 or TRBD2 (5 bases each). Germline values: CDR1 MNHEY, CDR2 SVGAGI. This CDR3 is built from 15 residues. V shed 0 bases and J shed 9 bases, with 18 bases lying between them. The CDR3 here is CASSYSNGLQRGQYF. The CDR3 region has the DNA TGTGCCAGCAGTTACTCCAACGGACTTCAAAGGGGGCAGTACTTC.

The chain recombines TRBV7-6 with TRBJ2-3, with D possibly TRBD2 on 6 matching bases. V lost 7 bases and J 0 bases, leaving 17 bases between the germline ends. There are 16 residues in the CDR3. Germline lookup yields CDR1 SGHVS and CDR2 FNYEAQ. The CDR3 sequence is CASTGLLADSTDTQYF. The CDR3 DNA reads as TGTGCCAGCACCGGATTACTAGCAGATAGCACAGATACGCAGTATTTT.

This clone has a single count. The V call is TRBV12-5, the J call TRBJ1-2; D gene unclear. In germline, CDR1 is LGHNT, CDR2 FRNRAP. V lost 2 bases, J lost 0 bases, and 10 bases lay in between. The CDR3 totals 15 residues. The CDR3 loop reads CASGLSAGANYGYTF. CDR3 sequence (DNA): TGTGCTAGTGGTTTGTCGGCAGGAGCTAACTATGGCTACACCTTC. The full variable domain, rest sourced from reference TRBV12-5 and TRBJ1-2, is DARVTQTPRHKVTEMGQEVTMRCQPILGHNTVFWYRQTMMQGLELLAYFRNRAPLDDSGMPKDRFSAEMPDATLATLKIQPSEPRDSAVYFCASGLSAGANYGYTFGSGTRLTVV.

The sample holds one count of this clone. V usage is TRBV24-1 and J usage is TRBJ1-1; D perhaps matches TRBD1 (6 bases). V was pared by 5 bases and J by 4 bases, with 16 bases between. Germline CDR1 and CDR2: KGHDR and SFDVKD. This CDR3 contains 15 residues. The CDR3 sequence: CATSGRSGHGTEAFF. CDR3 bases: TGTGCCACCAGTGGTAGGTCGGGACATGGCACTGAAGCTTTCTTT.

V is TRBV12-3 or TRBV12-4 and J is TRBJ2-7; unclear D gene. The CDR3 has 11 residues. V gave up 3 bases and J gave up 4 bases, with 4 bases separating them. As DNA, the CDR3 is TGTGCCAGCAGTTTCAAATACGAGCAGTACTTC. This translates into CASSFKYEQYF.

This chain connects TRBV7-2 to TRBJ1-1; the D gene is possibly TRBD1 (5 bases). The CDR3 has 15 residues. Germline V gives CDR1 SGHTA, CDR2 FQGNSA. V was cut by 1 base and J by 1 base, with 10 bases left in between. CDR3 residues: CASSLGLGPNTEAFF. The CDR3 DNA follows: TGTGCCAGCAGCTTAGGGCTGGGACCGAACACTGAAGCTTTCTTT. Filled out from reference TRBV7-2 and TRBJ1-1, the complete variable domain reads GAGVSQSPSNKVTEKGKDVELRCDPISGHTALYWYRQSLGQGLEFLIYFQGNSAPDKSGLPSDRFSAERTGGSVSTLTIQRTQQEDSAVYLCASSLGLGPNTEAFFGQGTRLTVV.